This passage covers 26 T cell receptor beta chains from one sample sequenced in a study of blood T cell repertoires in COVID-19. Using immunoSEQ multiplex PCR, the repertoire was profiled, and TCRdb retains in-frame clones only, with some absent. Of fewer than 150,000 clones in the sample, around 82% are singletons; the top ten hold approximately 13%. Sequences were obtained from peripheral blood. The source is a woman aged 25 to 39 who had recovered from COVID-19.

CDR3 amino acids: CSVEGGGDTQYF. CDR3 sequence (DNA): TGCAGCGTTGAAGGCGGTGGAGATACGCAGTATTTT. The V and J genes are TRBV29-1 and TRBJ2-3; D unclear. The V end lost 1 base, the J end lost 5 bases, and 7 bases lay between the germline ends. CDR1 is SQVTM, CDR2 ANQGSEA, per germline. The CDR3 is 12 residues long.

The V call is TRBV18, the J call TRBJ2-5; 8 bases align to TRBD2. After removal of 3 bases from V and 5 bases from J, the junction contained 8 bases not matched to a gene. Looked up from germline, CDR1 is KGHSH and CDR2 is LQKENI. The CDR3 spans 15 residues. In DNA form, the CDR3 reads TGTGCCAGCTCACCGGGTAGCGGGACGCGGGAGACCCAGTACTTC. This gives the protein CASSPGSGTRETQYF.

This chain joins TRBV5-4 and TRBJ2-7, with 9 bases identical to TRBD2. Germline assignment: CDR1 SGHNT and CDR2 YYREEE (reference sequence). CDR3 length: 17 residues. V shed 0 bases and J 0 bases; nucleotides not matched to a gene: 7. Here the CDR3 DNA reads TGTGCCAGCAGCTTGGGGGCCTCTAGCGGGACCTCCTACGAGCAGTACTTC. Amino acid sequence: CASSLGASSGTSYEQYF. Filled out from reference TRBV5-4 and TRBJ2-7, the complete variable domain reads ETGVTQSPTHLIKTRGQQVTLRCSSQSGHNTVSWYQQALGQGPQFIFQYYREEENGRGNFPPRFSGLQFPNYSSELNVNALELDDSALYLCASSLGASSGTSYEQYFGPGTRLTVT.

This sequence joins TRBV12-3 or TRBV12-4 and TRBJ1-1, with 7 positions matching TRBD1. This CDR3 comprises 13 residues. The junction had 5 bases not matched to a gene; V was cut back by 5 bases and J by 5 bases. CDR3 in amino acids: CASSTRGRTEAFF. CDR3 nucleotides: TGTGCCAGCAGTACCAGGGGGAGGACTGAAGCTTTCTTT.

This chain uses TRBV7-9 with TRBJ1-2, with a weak D call TRBD1 (5 bases). The CDR3 is 17 residues long. V lost 1 base, J lost 1 base, and 16 bases lay in between. The germline V gene has CDR1 SEHNR and CDR2 FQNEAQ (reference sequence). In DNA form, the CDR3 reads TGTGCCAGCAGCTTAGAGGGTGGGGCAGGGCATAACTATGGCTACACCTTC. Amino acids: CASSLEGGAGHNYGYTF. The full variable domain, rest sourced from reference TRBV7-9 and TRBJ1-2, is DTGVSQNPRHKITKRGQNVTFRCDPISEHNRLYWYRQTLGQGPEFLTYFQNEAQLEKSRLLSDRFSAERPKGSFSTLEIQRTEQGDSAMYLCASSLEGGAGHNYGYTFGSGTRLTVV.

The CDR3 nucleotides are TGTGCCGGCGGGCTTCTCGCCAACAATGAGCAGTTCTTC. It translates to CAGGLLANNEQFF. The rearrangement links TRBV5-4 to TRBJ2-1; possible D gene TRBD2, 5 bases. The CDR3 is made up of 13 amino acids. Germline V CDR1 and CDR2: SGHNT, YYREEE (reference sequence). V lost 10 bases and J 5 bases, leaving 16 bases between the germline ends.

In its sample, this clone was seen once. The chain is built from TRBV9 and TRBJ1-2; D not resolved. V was trimmed by 0 bases and J by 0 bases, leaving 6 bases between them. Germline-derived CDR1 and CDR2 are SGDLS and YYNGEE. This CDR3 region has 14 residues. The CDR3 spells CASSVEPANYGYTF. The CDR3 DNA sequence: TGTGCCAGCAGCGTAGAACCGGCTAACTATGGCTACACCTTC.

This clone appeared a few times. The chain couples TRBV2 to TRBJ2-2, with 7 bases lining up with TRBD2. The trim removed 6 bases at V and 1 base at J, leaving 8 bases unmatched. Germline CDR1 reads SNHLY; CDR2 reads FYNNEI. CDR3 size: 16 residues. CDR3 DNA: TGTGCCAGCAGGGACACCGGGACTATGAACACCGGGGAGCTGTTTTTT. It encodes CASRDTGTMNTGELFF.

This clone was seen a handful of times. CDR3 sequence reads: CASSIDRGNQPQHF. CDR3 DNA sequence: TGTGCCAGTAGTATAGACAGGGGCAATCAGCCCCAGCATTTT. The rearrangement links TRBV19 to TRBJ1-5; weak D call: TRBD1 (5 bases). Between the trimmed V and J ends, which lost 0 bases and 2 bases, there was a span of 5 bases. The CDR3 has 14 amino acids. Per the germline V gene, CDR1 is LNHDA and CDR2 is SQIVND (reference sequence).

V is TRBV7-9 and J is TRBJ1-3, with D possibly being TRBD1 (5 bases). The CDR3 has 19 residues. Germline-derived CDR1 and CDR2 are SEHNR and FQNEAQ (reference sequence). Trimming shortened V by 3 bases and J by 0 bases, and 21 bases separated the two germline ends. The CDR3 nucleotides read TGTGCCAGCAGCTTCACGGGACTCCTAACATCCATCTCTGGAAACACCATATATTTT. Protein sequence: CASSFTGLLTSISGNTIYF.

The chain has TRBV5-5 and TRBJ2-7; TRBD2 agrees at 13 bases. With 5 bases clipped from V and 1 base from J, the junction kept 3 bases outside the gene matches. CDR3 size: 15 residues. Germline V lookup: CDR1 SGHKS, CDR2 YYEKEE (reference sequence). The CDR3 coding sequence is TGTGCCAGCAGGGAGGGACTAGCGGGGTCCTACGAGCAGTACTTC. As protein: CASREGLAGSYEQYF.

The V and J genes are TRBV28 and TRBJ1-2; D is uncertain. Germline CDR1 MDHEN, CDR2 SYDVKM. Between the trimmed V and J ends, which lost 6 bases and 2 bases, there was a span of 16 bases. This CDR3 spans 15 amino acids. CDR3 in amino acids: CASRLPASGNYGYTF. The CDR3 DNA sequence: TGTGCCAGCAGGCTCCCGGCCTCAGGAAACTATGGCTACACCTTC.

The V gene is TRBV19, the J gene TRBJ1-1; D call uncertain. The germline V and J ends were trimmed by 3 bases and 1 base, with 9 bases remaining between them. Looked up from germline, CDR1 is LNHDA and CDR2 is SQIVND (reference sequence). The CDR3 runs 14 residues. CDR3 bases: TGTGCCAGTAGTATTCAGGCTGGGAACACTGAAGCTTTCTTT. Protein: CASSIQAGNTEAFF.

The chain couples TRBV5-6 to TRBJ2-1, with TRBD1 matching 7 bases. The CDR3 is 16 amino acids. Trimming cost V 4 bases and J 6 bases; bases outside gene matches: 13. Germline V lookup: CDR1 SGHDT, CDR2 YYEEEE. For the CDR3, the DNA is TGTGCCAGCAGCGTACTTACAGGGGTCAACCTCAATGAGCAGTTCTTC. This translates into CASSVLTGVNLNEQFF.

The rearrangement joins TRBV20-1 to TRBJ1-1, with D unclear. Between the trimmed V and J ends, which lost 3 bases and 6 bases, there was a span of 8 bases. This CDR3 has 11 residues. Germline V gene lookup returns CDR1 DFQATT and CDR2 SNEGSKA (reference sequence). This chain's CDR3 is CSARSQAEAFF. CDR3 sequence (DNA): TGCAGTGCTAGGAGCCAGGCTGAAGCTTTCTTT.

This clone was found a few times. The chain has TRBV5-1 and TRBJ1-2; TRBD1 matches 12 bases. The length of the CDR3 is 15 residues. V dropped 4 bases and J dropped 5; count of bases not matched to a gene: 6. Germline V CDR1 and CDR2: SGHRS, YFSETQ. DNA for the CDR3: TGCGCCAGCAGCGTCGGGACAGGGGGCTGGTATGGCTACACCTTC. Residues: CASSVGTGGWYGYTF.

V gene TRBV28 combines with J gene TRBJ2-7, with TRBD1 matching over 9 bases. The CDR3 length is 14 residues. Germline-derived CDR1 and CDR2 are MDHEN and SYDVKM. V dropped 6 bases and J dropped 6; count of bases not matched to a gene: 9. The CDR3 spells CASSRDRVPTEQYF. The CDR3 nucleotides read TGTGCCAGCAGCCGGGACAGGGTTCCCACCGAGCAGTACTTC.

V is TRBV5-1 and J is TRBJ1-5; the D is unclear. The germline V gene encodes CDR1 SGHRS and CDR2 YFSETQ. Trimming left V 0 bases short and J 0 bases short, with 7 bases between. The CDR3 loop spans 15 amino acids. The CDR3 DNA reads TGCGCCAGCAGCTTGGGAGGGTCTAGCAATCAGCCCCAGCATTTT. Translating it yields CASSLGGSSNQPQHF.

The chain carries TRBV5-4 and TRBJ1-6, with 10 bases aligning to TRBD1. V gave up 4 bases and J gave up 9 bases; unmatched junction bases: 4. The CDR3 is 14 residues long. Germline V gene lookup returns CDR1 SGHNT and CDR2 YYREEE (reference sequence). The CDR3: CASSDRGPASPLHF. CDR3 coding DNA: TGTGCCAGCAGCGACAGGGGGCCGGCTTCACCCCTCCACTTT.

This chain connects TRBV29-1 to TRBJ1-2; 7 bases fit TRBD1. This CDR3 is 15 amino acids long. J gave up 0 bases and V 7 bases, and 11 bases lay outside the gene matches. CDR1 is SQVTM and CDR2 is ANQGSEA in the germline V gene. CDR3 region: CSARTGEPSNYGYTF. DNA for the CDR3: TGCAGCGCCCGGACAGGCGAGCCCTCTAACTATGGCTACACCTTC.

The V gene is TRBV7-2, the J gene TRBJ1-5; 9 bases fit TRBD1. This CDR3 region has 15 residues. Germline values: CDR1 SGHTA, CDR2 FQGNSA. Trimming removed 4 bases from V and 3 bases from J; junction bases left unmatched: 4. The CDR3 coding sequence is TGTGCCAGCAGCTCACAGGGGGCGGCCAATCAGCCCCAGCATTTT. Amino acid sequence: CASSSQGAANQPQHF.

The rearrangement joins TRBV2 to TRBJ1-4; D remains unclear. The germline V and J ends were trimmed by 4 bases and 0 bases, with 15 bases remaining between them. The CDR3 is 17 amino acids. Germline CDR1 and CDR2: SNHLY and FYNNEI. The CDR3 spells CASSGTGIGATNEKLFF. The CDR3 coding sequence is TGTGCCAGCAGTGGGACTGGGATAGGCGCAACTAATGAAAAACTGTTTTTT.

The chain joins TRBV25-1 to TRBJ1-2; D unclear. Germline V gives CDR1 MGHDK, CDR2 SYGVNS. V gave up 7 bases and J gave up 2 bases, with 26 bases separating them. CDR3 length: 18 residues. The CDR3: CASIPSPEEGGYNYGYTF. The CDR3 bases are TGTGCCAGCATACCTTCTCCTGAGGAGGGAGGATACAACTATGGCTACACCTTC.

The rearrangement uses TRBV18 and TRBJ1-1; D may be TRBD1 (5 bases). This CDR3 region has 12 residues. Germline-derived CDR1 and CDR2 are KGHSH and LQKENI. With 8 bases removed from V and 1 base from J, the gap between germline ends came to 8 bases. The chain's CDR3 is CASLDRNTEAFF. The DNA for the CDR3 is TGTGCCAGCCTTGACAGGAACACTGAAGCTTTCTTT.

This clone was found many times. The chain recombines TRBV7-9 with TRBJ1-5; TRBD1 is a possible D gene (5 bases). Trimming left V 1 base short and J 3 bases short, with 10 bases between. Per the germline V gene, CDR1 is SEHNR and CDR2 is FQNEAQ (reference sequence). This CDR3 is 15 amino acids long. The CDR3 is CASSLGDSYNQPQHF. The CDR3 bases are TGTGCCAGCAGCTTAGGAGACAGTTACAATCAGCCCCAGCATTTT.

This chain connects TRBV5-1 to TRBJ2-7, with a possible D match to TRBD2 (6 bases). Germline-derived CDR1 and CDR2 are SGHRS and YFSETQ. This CDR3 is 15 amino acids long. Trimming cost V 4 bases and J 1 base, with 15 bases left between them. The CDR3 bases are TGCGCCAGCAGCGTCGACCCGCGGGAATCCTACGAGCAGTACTTC. This encodes CASSVDPRESYEQYF. The variable domain in full, with the rest retrieved from reference TRBV5-1 and TRBJ2-7, is KAGVTQTPRYLIKTRGQQVTLSCSPISGHRSVSWYQQTPGQGLQFLFEYFSETQRNKGNFPGRFSGRQFSNSRSEMNVSTLELGDSALYLCASSVDPRESYEQYFGPGTRLTVT.